Listed below are T cell receptor beta chains from one sample, sequenced in a study of neurological immune-mediated disorders. TCRdb re-called the 5' RACE reads with MiXCR, one entry per CDR3 protein. The repertoire holds around 10,000 distinct CDR3 sequences, more than 20% seen once, with approximately 50% in the top ten. Sequences were obtained from CD8+ T cells from blood. The origin of the receptors is a woman aged 55-70 years with HTLV-1-associated myelopathy (HAM/TSP). Both conserved end residues are part of each CDR3. The D gene is left open where the match is weak. A row's size may be missing; if present it is once, few, many or a size class.

TRBV7-9,NA,many,TRBJ2-3,TGTGCCAGCAGCCTCGCAGGGGCCACAGATACGCAGTATTTT,CASSLAGATDTQYF
TRBV6-6,NA,many,TRBJ2-2,TGTGCCAGCAGTTACTCGCGCCTAGCGAACACCGGGGAGCTGTTTTTT,CASSYSRLANTGELFF
TRBV7-9,TRBD2,NA,TRBJ2-1,TGTGCCAGCAGCTTAGGAAGCGGGGGATACAATGAGCAGTTCTTC,CASSLGSGGYNEQFF
TRBV4-1,NA,many,TRBJ1-4,TGCGCCAGCAGCCAAGATAGGGGTGGTGAAAAACTGTTTTTT,CASSQDRGGEKLFF
TRBV4-1,NA,many,TRBJ1-4,TGCGCCAGCAGCCAGACCGGGACGGAAAAAAAACTGTTTTTT,CASSQTGTEKKLFF
TRBV5-1,NA,NA,TRBJ2-1,TGCGCCAGCAGTCCCCCCGACGCCGGCCATGAGCAGTTCTTC,CASSPPDAGHEQFF
TRBV29-1,NA,many,TRBJ1-2,TGCAGCGTTGTTCTTGGCTATGGCTACACCTTC,CSVVLGYGYTF
TRBV5-1,NA,many,TRBJ2-7,TGCGCCAGCAGCTTGGATAGGGGACGGTCCTACGAGCAGTACTTC,CASSLDRGRSYEQYF
TRBV7-3,TRBD1,many,TRBJ1-2,TGTGCCAGCAGCTTATCAGGGGGCTATGGCTACACCTTC,CASSLSGGYGYTF
TRBV29-1,NA,many,TRBJ2-4,TGCAGGTGCCTGAAAGTAGCCAAAAACATTCAGTACTTC,CRCLKVAKNIQYF
TRBV6-5,TRBD1,many,TRBJ1-4,TGTGCCAGCAGTAACCACAGGGGAACTAATGAAAAACTGTTTTTT,CASSNHRGTNEKLFF
TRBV4-2,TRBD2,many,TRBJ2-1,TGTGCCAGCAGCCAACCGGGACTAGCGGGGGGATCCTACAATGAGCAGTTCTTC,CASSQPGLAGGSYNEQFF
TRBV6-5,NA,many,TRBJ1-2,TGTGCCAGCAGTTTCACAGGGACCTATGGCTACACCTTC,CASSFTGTYGYTF
TRBV5-5,NA,many,TRBJ2-1,TGTGCCAGCAGCTTCCTGCGGGGCTCCTACAATGAGCAGTTCTTC,CASSFLRGSYNEQFF
TRBV7-6,TRBD1,many,TRBJ1-2,TGTGCCAGCAGCCCCAGCCCCAGGACAGGGGTCCGGCTCTTTGGCTACACCTTC,CASSPSPRTGVRLFGYTF
TRBV6-4,TRBD1,many,TRBJ2-1,TGTGCCAGCAGTGACGTACAGGGGTCCTACAATGAGCAGTTCTTC,CASSDVQGSYNEQFF
TRBV20-1,TRBD2,many,TRBJ2-3,TGCAGTGCTCGACTAGCAGATACTAGCACAGATACGCAGTATTTT,CSARLADTSTDTQYF
TRBV5-1,TRBD2,many,TRBJ2-1,TGCGCCAGCAGCACACTAGCGTACAATGAGCAGTTCTTC,CASSTLAYNEQFF
TRBV7-9,TRBD2,many,TRBJ2-3,TGTGCCAGCAGCTTGGCGGGGGTAGATACGCAGTATTTT,CASSLAGVDTQYF
TRBV6-6,NA,many,TRBJ1-2,TGTGCCAGCAGGAAACGAAGGGCGCAGGTCTATGGCTACACCTTC,CASRKRRAQVYGYTF
TRBV7-8,NA,many,TRBJ2-3,TGTGCCAGCAGCTCTCCGGGGTTGGGGCCAGATACGCAGTATTTT,CASSSPGLGPDTQYF
TRBV5-1,NA,NA,TRBJ1-1,TGCGCCAGCAGCCCCAGGGACCTAAACACTGAAGCTTTCTTT,CASSPRDLNTEAFF
TRBV5-6,NA,many,TRBJ1-2,TGTGCCAGCAGCTCCCCGGATTTGGGGGGCCGGGGCGGCTACACCTTC,CASSSPDLGGRGGYTF
TRBV7-2,TRBD1,NA,TRBJ2-4,TGTGCCAGCAGCTTAGGGACAGGGGACATTCAGTACTTC,CASSLGTGDIQYF
TRBV5-1,NA,many,TRBJ2-7,TGCGCCAGCAGCTTTACCGGCGCCTCCTACGAGCAGTACTTC,CASSFTGASYEQYF
TRBV14,NA,many,TRBJ2-1,TGTGCCAGCAGCCCGTCCTCGAGAAGGTACAATGAGCAGTTCTTC,CASSPSSRRYNEQFF
TRBV20-1,TRBD1,many,TRBJ2-1,TGCAGTGCTAGGGCCTGGGGACAGCCGTACAATGAGCAGTTCTTC,CSARAWGQPYNEQFF
TRBV3-1,NA,many,TRBJ1-2,TGTGCCAGCAGTCCCGACAGGAACAATAACTATGGCTACACCTTC,CASSPDRNNNYGYTF
TRBV27,TRBD1,many,TRBJ1-2,TGTGCCAGCAGTGGCAGGGGGCAGGTTAACTATGGCTACACCTTC,CASSGRGQVNYGYTF
TRBV10-2,NA,many,TRBJ1-1,TGCGCCAGCAGTTCCGGGACACAACCGAACACTGAAGCTTTCTTT,CASSSGTQPNTEAFF
TRBV5-5,NA,many,TRBJ2-7,TGTGCCAGCAGCTTTACGGCAGGGGCGATTATCGAGCAGTACTTC,CASSFTAGAIIEQYF
TRBV20-1,TRBD2,many,TRBJ2-3,TGCAGTGCTAGAGGGCCCAGCGCGGGGGGACCCGTGGATACGCAGTATTTT,CSARGPSAGGPVDTQYF
TRBV6-6,NA,many,TRBJ1-2,TGTGCCAGCAGTCAAGAGACCTACTATGGCTACACCTTC,CASSQETYYGYTF
TRBV6-1,TRBD1,NA,TRBJ1-1,TGTGCCAGCAGTGAAGTACAGGGGAGTACTGAAGCTTTCTTT,CASSEVQGSTEAFF
TRBV10-2,TRBD1,few,TRBJ2-7,TGCGCCAGCAGTGGGGACAGATCCTACGAGCAGTACTTC,CASSGDRSYEQYF
TRBV27,NA,many,TRBJ2-1,TGTGCCAGCAGTTTATATGGGGACGGCAACAATGAGCAGTTCTTC,CASSLYGDGNNEQFF
TRBV3-1,NA,NA,TRBJ2-1,TGTGCCAGCAGCCAAGGTAGCGTCGGGGAGCAGTTCTTC,CASSQGSVGEQFF
TRBV20-1,TRBD1,many,TRBJ2-7,TGCAGTGCTAGATATTCAGGACAGGGCACGGACGAGCAGTACTTC,CSARYSGQGTDEQYF
TRBV6-6,NA,many,TRBJ2-3,TGTGCCAGCGGGACTTTCGGCACAGATACGCAGTATTTT,CASGTFGTDTQYF
TRBV27,NA,many,TRBJ2-3,TGTGCCAGCAGTTTCCGGGACAAGTCGTTCCACACAGATACGCAGTATTTT,CASSFRDKSFHTDTQYF
TRBV12-3/TRBV12-4,TRBD2,NA,TRBJ2-3,TGTGCCAGCAGTTTAGGGGCGGGGGAAACAGATACGCAGTATTTT,CASSLGAGETDTQYF
TRBV29-1,TRBD2,many,TRBJ2-7,TGCAGCGTTGAAGAATGGACTAGCGGGGGAAACTACGAGCAGTACTTC,CSVEEWTSGGNYEQYF
TRBV7-3,TRBD1,NA,TRBJ2-6,TGTGCCAGCAGCCTTCAGGGGGTCCGTGGGGCCAACGTCCTGACTTTC,CASSLQGVRGANVLTF
TRBV4-1,NA,many,TRBJ2-3,TGCGCCAGCAGCCAAGGAGCAGGCCGCCCCTCAGATACGCAGTATTTT,CASSQGAGRPSDTQYF
TRBV20-1,NA,NA,TRBJ2-1,TGCAGTGCTAGGAGAGGGGAGGACAGAAACAATGAGCAGTTCTTC,CSARRGEDRNNEQFF
TRBV29-1,NA,NA,TRBJ2-2,TGCAGCTCCATAACCGGGACCTCGAACACCGGGGAGCTGTTTTTT,CSSITGTSNTGELFF